The following is a TCR beta chain sequence with its context. This sample is drawn from a study of OX40 agonist ivuxolimab in advanced cancers. This table comes from immunoSEQ multiplex PCR, and its TCRdb copy is limited to in-frame clones, with some not included. The sample has approximately 70,000 clones, more than 80% seen once. The CDR3 totals 14 residues. The germline gives CDR1 SNHLY, CDR2 FYNNEI. V shed 6 bases and J 3 bases; nucleotides not matched to a gene: 5. This chain joins TRBV2 and TRBJ2-5; TRBD1 agrees at 9 bases. This sequence was found in an adult with an advanced solid tumor such as melanoma, head and neck, liver or kidney cancer. The sample consisted of CD4+ or CD8+ T cells sorted from blood, taken in a trial of the OX40 agonist ivuxolimab. The DNA of the CDR3 is TGTGCCAGCAGCCCAGGGACAGGGAAAGAGACCCAGTACTTC. Its protein product is CASSPGTGKETQYF. The full variable domain, rest sourced from reference TRBV2 and TRBJ2-5, is EPEVTQTPSHQVTQMGQEVILRCVPISNHLYFYWYRQILGQKVEFLVSFYNNEISEKSEIFDDQFSVERPDGSNFTLKIRSTKLEDSAMYFCASSPGTGKETQYFGPGTRLLVL.